Each of the 28 T cell receptor beta chains below was sequenced from the same sample in a study of spatial heterogeneity in lung cancer. The sample's time point: sample taken at primary tumor resection. The authors sequenced whole RNA from tumor, nontumor lung or frozen PBMC without sorting. TCRdb processed the 5' RACE reads anew with MiXCR; each CDR3 protein has one entry. The sample has around 60,000 distinct CDR3 sequences; roughly 7.9% are singletons. The sample was PBMCs, taken at surgery. These receptors were obtained from a female donor with early-stage non-small cell lung cancer.

This chain uses TRBV20-1 with TRBJ2-7, with 7 bases aligning to TRBD2. The V and J ends lost 8 bases and 2 bases, in that order; junction bases with no gene match: 9. Germline CDR1 is DFQATT and CDR2 is SNEGSKA (reference sequence). The CDR3 loop spans 13 amino acids. CDR3 sequence (DNA): TGCAGTTACAGCGGGATAGGTCCCTACGAGCAGTACTTC. Translation: CSYSGIGPYEQYF.

The genes are TRBV20-1 and TRBJ2-3; 9 bases line up with TRBD2. Germline V lookup: CDR1 DFQATT, CDR2 SNEGSKA (reference sequence). The CDR3 loop spans 17 amino acids. V shed 3 bases, J shed 1 base, and the junction held 11 bases outside the gene matches. The CDR3 DNA reads as TGCAGTGCTAGTCTAGCGGGGTCATTAGGGGGCACAGATACGCAGTATTTT. Translating it yields CSASLAGSLGGTDTQYF.

This clonotype was detected many times. This chain links TRBV28 with TRBJ2-1; a possible D gene is TRBD2 (5 bases). Germline V gene data show CDR1 as MDHEN and CDR2 as SYDVKM. V shed 2 bases and J shed 3 bases, with 8 bases lying between them. This CDR3 region has 14 residues. The CDR3 sequence: CASSLHGDYNEQFF. In DNA, the CDR3 is TGTGCCAGCAGTTTACACGGGGACTACAATGAGCAGTTCTTC.

J is TRBJ2-7 and V is TRBV3-1; D gene uncertain. This CDR3 is built from 13 residues. In germline, CDR1 is LGHDT, CDR2 YNNKEL (reference sequence). Trimming took off 0 bases at V and 3 bases at J, with 6 bases between the two ends. Written as DNA, the CDR3 is TGTGCCAGCAGCCAAGACTGGTTCTACGAGCAGTACTTC. It codes for CASSQDWFYEQYF.

This clonotype was seen at least ten times. The chain employs TRBV3-1 and TRBJ1-1; unclear D gene. CDR1 and CDR2 from the germline V gene are LGHDT and YNNKEL (reference sequence). The CDR3 totals 13 residues. V lost 0 bases, J lost 7 bases, and 9 bases lay in between. The CDR3 DNA is TGTGCCAGCAGCCAAGACTGGGATCGTGAAGCTTTCTTT. This sequence encodes CASSQDWDREAFF.

This clonotype was seen a handful of times. The chain joins TRBV19 to TRBJ2-3, with D possibly TRBD2 on 5 matching bases. CDR3 size: 15 residues. Trimming stripped 5 bases from V and 1 base from J, with 13 bases between. CDR1 and CDR2 from the germline V gene are LNHDA and SQIVND (reference sequence). CDR3 DNA: TGTGCCAGTAGTGACGCGGGTCGGCGCACAGATACGCAGTATTTT. Its translation: CASSDAGRRTDTQYF.

In this sample, this clonotype turned up many times. The genes are TRBV18 and TRBJ1-5; D remains unclear. This CDR3 has 15 residues. Trimming pared 0 bases from V and 7 bases from J, leaving 13 bases between. Germline CDR1 KGHSH, CDR2 LQKENI. In nucleotides, the CDR3 is TGTGCCAGCTCACCACCGACTGTAGCGGGACAGCCCCAGCATTTT. Encoded protein: CASSPPTVAGQPQHF.

This clonotype has more than one count but fewer than ten. The chain has TRBV5-6 and TRBJ1-1; D call uncertain. Germline V gene lookup returns CDR1 SGHDT and CDR2 YYEEEE. This CDR3 has 12 amino acids. Trimming left V 2 bases short and J 8 bases short, with 10 bases between. The CDR3 nucleotides read TGTGCCAGCAGCTTAGGCGTATCCGAAGCTTTCTTT. This translates into CASSLGVSEAFF.

Ten or more counts support this clonotype. The chain carries TRBV10-2 and TRBJ1-5, with TRBD1 as a possible D gene (5 bases). The germline V gene encodes CDR1 WSHSY and CDR2 SAAADI. The CDR3 has 12 amino acids. V was shortened by 8 bases and J by 8 bases, with 13 bases between the two germline ends. CDR3 region: CASQDRAEPQHF. The DNA of the CDR3 is TGCGCCAGCCAAGACAGAGCAGAGCCCCAGCATTTT.

This clonotype was found many times. V usage is TRBV27 and J usage is TRBJ1-6; TRBD1 matches at 7 bases. The germline gives CDR1 MNHEY, CDR2 SMNVEV (reference sequence). The ends lost 3 bases at V and 7 bases at J; junction bases unmatched: 3. The CDR3 sequence is 14 residues long. The CDR3 loop reads CASSFDRANSPLHF. The CDR3 DNA reads as TGTGCCAGCAGTTTTGACAGGGCGAATTCACCCCTCCACTTT.

This clonotype was found many times. The CDR3 sequence: CASSYSGTGDYGYTF. Written as DNA, the CDR3 is TGTGCCAGCAGTTACTCCGGGACAGGAGACTATGGCTACACCTTC. V usage is TRBV6-5 and J usage is TRBJ1-2, with 8 positions matching TRBD1. V was clipped by 0 bases and J by 3 bases; unmatched bases: 3. Germline loops: CDR1 MNHEY, CDR2 SVGAGI. The CDR3 has 15 residues.

This clonotype has a handful of counts. The rearrangement links TRBV5-1 to TRBJ2-2; D is unclear. The CDR3 extends over 16 amino acids. Germline lookup yields CDR1 SGHRS and CDR2 YFSETQ. Deletions cut 0 bases from V and 0 bases from J, with 9 bases between. The CDR3 loop reads CASSLAQDANTGELFF. CDR3 bases: TGCGCCAGCAGCTTGGCCCAGGACGCGAACACCGGGGAGCTGTTTTTT. The entire variable domain, with the rest obtained from reference TRBV5-1 and TRBJ2-2, is as follows: KAGVTQTPRYLIKTRGQQVTLSCSPISGHRSVSWYQQTPGQGLQFLFEYFSETQRNKGNFPGRFSGRQFSNSRSEMNVSTLELGDSALYLCASSLAQDANTGELFFGEGSRLTVL.

This clonotype was detected many times. The CDR3, as DNA: TGCAGCGTTGAACAGGGGGCAGGGGAGACCCAGTACTTC. It is translated as CSVEQGAGETQYF. V is TRBV29-1 and J is TRBJ2-5, with 8 bases matching TRBD1. Germline lookup yields CDR1 SQVTM and CDR2 ANQGSEA. This CDR3 has 13 residues. The junction had 4 bases not matched to a gene; V was cut back by 2 bases and J by 5 bases.

This chain uses TRBV7-9 with TRBJ2-1, with D possibly TRBD2 on 5 matching bases. V dropped 0 bases and J dropped 7 bases, with 13 bases sitting between them. The germline V gene encodes CDR1 SEHNR and CDR2 FQNEAQ (reference sequence). This CDR3 has 15 residues. This chain's CDR3 is CASSLAERGGNEQFF. The DNA of the CDR3 is TGTGCCAGCAGCTTAGCAGAACGGGGTGGTAATGAGCAGTTCTTC.

This clonotype has only a few counts. This rearrangement joins TRBV6-1 to TRBJ2-5; D not resolved. The CDR3 length is 13 residues. The germline V and J ends were trimmed by 6 bases and 1 base, with 9 bases remaining between them. Germline lookup yields CDR1 MNHNS and CDR2 SASEGT. DNA of the CDR3: TGTGCCAGCAGAAAGGGTTCCCAAGAGACCCAGTACTTC. It yields the protein CASRKGSQETQYF.

A word on this clonotype: The final CDR3 position lacks the conserved phenylalanine or tryptophan, pointing to a likely read error. The chain has TRBV4-2 and TRBJ1-1; D is unclear. V was clipped by 4 bases and J by 1 base, with 13 bases between them. CDR1 is LGHNA, CDR2 YNFKEQ, per germline. The CDR3 has 15 residues. CDR3 loop: CASSPPPRQNTEAFL. As DNA, the CDR3 is TGTGCCAGCAGCCCCCCCCCCCGACAGAACACTGAAGCTTTCCTT.

This clonotype is labeled medium-sized. The chain combines TRBV27 with TRBJ2-5, with 7 nucleotides matching TRBD1. V lost 8 bases and J lost 1; bases outside the gene matches: 7. The germline V gene has CDR1 MNHEY and CDR2 SMNVEV (reference sequence). The CDR3 has 14 amino acids. The CDR3 reads CASARGPLQETQYF. The CDR3 nucleotides are TGTGCCAGCGCTAGGGGGCCTCTCCAAGAGACCCAGTACTTC.

Concerning this clonotype: Germline is not matched at one junction end, which may reflect a read error. This rearrangement joins TRBV7-8 to TRBJ2-2, with 9 bases fitting TRBD2. The CDR3 runs 17 residues. In germline, CDR1 is SGHVS, CDR2 FQNEAQ. This CDR3 reads CASIPGVVAGAFGQLFF. CDR3 DNA: TGTGCCAGCATCCCCGGGGTGGTAGCGGGGGCCTTCGGGCAGCTGTTTTTT.

CDR3 sequence (DNA): TGTGCCAGCAGCTTAGCGCCCGGGGATGGCTACACCTTC. Translated: CASSLAPGDGYTF. The chain combines TRBV7-2 with TRBJ1-2; D call uncertain. The CDR3 length is 13 residues. Per germline, CDR1 SGHTA and CDR2 FQGNSA. With 0 bases removed from V and 6 bases from J, the gap between germline ends came to 8 bases.

The chain carries TRBV12-3 or TRBV12-4 and TRBJ2-1; D not resolved. The V end lost 0 bases, the J end lost 0 bases, and 6 bases lay between the germline ends. The CDR3 sequence is 15 residues long. Written as DNA, the CDR3 is TGTGCCAGCAGTTTAGCGGGCATCTCCTACAATGAGCAGTTCTTC. Protein product: CASSLAGISYNEQFF.

This sequence joins TRBV3-1 and TRBJ1-1, with a possible D match to TRBD1 (6 bases). CDR1 and CDR2 (germline): LGHDT, YNNKEL (reference sequence). V lost 5 bases and J lost 3, with 13 bases in between. CDR3 length: 14 residues. CDR3 loop: CASSSSGGHTEAFF. The CDR3 DNA follows: TGTGCCAGCAGCTCGTCGGGGGGGCACACTGAAGCTTTCTTT.

As for this clonotype: Relative to the germline gene, one junction end is altered; a read error may explain this. The chain uses TRBV20-1 and TRBJ1-5; TRBD1 might be the D (5 bases). The CDR3 is 12 amino acids. Germline CDR1 DFQATT, CDR2 SNEGSKA (reference sequence). CDR3 in DNA: TGCAGTGCTCGAGACAGTAATCAGACCCAGCATTTT. The encoded protein is CSARDSNQTQHF.

Ten or more counts support this clonotype. This chain uses TRBV7-3 with TRBJ1-2; no definite D call. Germline V gives CDR1 SGHTA, CDR2 FQGTGA. The CDR3 length is 13 residues. V was shortened by 5 bases and J by 4 bases, with 11 bases between the two germline ends. This CDR3 reads CASSPRSGYGYTF. As DNA, the CDR3 is TGTGCCAGCAGCCCCAGGTCCGGCTATGGCTACACCTTC. The entire variable domain, with the rest obtained from reference TRBV7-3 and TRBJ1-2, is as follows: GAGVSQTPSNKVTEKGKYVELRCDPISGHTALYWYRQSLGQGPEFLIYFQGTGAADDSGLPNDRFFAVRPEGSVSTLKIQRTERGDSAVYLCASSPRSGYGYTFGSGTRLTVV.

The chain is built from TRBV10-1 and TRBJ2-1; TRBD2 aligns across 9 bases. Germline CDR1 WNHNN, CDR2 SYGVQD (reference sequence). The CDR3 has 15 residues. Trimming cost V 4 bases and J 8 bases; bases outside gene matches: 9. The CDR3 DNA sequence: TGCGCCAGCAGTGGGCCTAGCGGGAAGGGGTATGAGCAGTTCTTC. Encoded protein: CASSGPSGKGYEQFF.

V and J are TRBV2 and TRBJ1-5, with no clear D. CDR1 is SNHLY, CDR2 FYNNEI, per germline. Between the trimmed V and J ends, which lost 4 bases and 2 bases, there was a span of 9 bases. The CDR3 covers 14 residues. The CDR3 sequence: CASSAIGGNQPQHF. Written as DNA, the CDR3 is TGTGCCAGCAGTGCAATCGGGGGCAATCAGCCCCAGCATTTT.

This clonotype was seen ten or more times. The V and J genes are TRBV20-1 and TRBJ2-7; 9 nucleotides line up with TRBD1. The CDR3 extends over 14 amino acids. The germline gives CDR1 DFQATT, CDR2 SNEGSKA (reference sequence). Trimming at V came to 3 bases and at J to 4 bases, leaving 7 bases not matched to a gene. This chain's CDR3 is CSARGQGGPYEQYF. For the CDR3, the DNA is TGCAGTGCTAGGGGACAGGGAGGACCATACGAGCAGTACTTC.

V is TRBV25-1 and J is TRBJ2-3; maybe TRBD2 (7 bases). Per germline, CDR1 MGHDK and CDR2 SYGVNS. Trimming shortened V by 8 bases and J by 4 bases, and 19 bases separated the two germline ends. The CDR3 runs 15 residues. The DNA of the CDR3 is TGTGCCAGCGGGGGGGCCCTTTCGACCTCAGATACGCAGTATTTT. Protein: CASGGALSTSDTQYF.

In its sample, this clonotype was seen many times. The V and J genes are TRBV5-1 and TRBJ2-1; 9 bases are shared with TRBD2. This CDR3 has 15 residues. The germline gives CDR1 SGHRS, CDR2 YFSETQ. The junction had 2 bases not matched to a gene; V was cut back by 0 bases and J by 4 bases. The CDR3 region has the DNA TGCGCCAGCAGCTTGGGCACTAGCGGGTACAATGAGCAGTTCTTC. Its protein product is CASSLGTSGYNEQFF.